This T cell receptor beta chain was documented in a study of blood T cell repertoires in COVID-19. The method was immunoSEQ multiplex PCR; TCRdb's version includes in-frame clones alone and lacks a portion of them. Of around 280,000 clones listed, approximately 90% were seen once; the top ten hold around 5.8%. Germline V CDR1 and CDR2: MDHEN, SYDVKM. V was clipped by 7 bases and J by 9 bases, with 16 bases between them. The CDR3 has 14 amino acids. This chain uses TRBV28 with TRBJ1-6; D is perhaps TRBD1 (5 bases). The receptor was isolated from a middle-aged woman who had recovered from COVID-19. Sequencing used PBMCs or T cells enriched from blood (not recorded which). This chain's CDR3 is CASNPAGVGSPLHF. CDR3 coding DNA: TGTGCCAGCAACCCCGCGGGGGTTGGTTCACCCCTCCACTTT.